These 26 T cell receptor beta chains originate from one sample sequenced in a study of cytomegalovirus exposure and HLA in healthy donors. Use of 60 Vbeta and 13 Jbeta primers characterized the PCR. Sequenced by immunoSEQ multiplex PCR; TCRdb stores in-frame clones only, minus some. The sample lists over 200,000 clones; 75% to 80% were seen once. Input material: PBMCs. The receptor set was obtained from a male donor in good health and CMV-seronegative.

CDR3 protein: CASSESGRAGELFF. CDR3 coding DNA: TGTGCCAGCAGTGAAAGCGGGAGAGCCGGGGAGCTGTTTTTT. V is TRBV6-1 and J is TRBJ2-2; 8 bases line up with TRBD2. Germline CDR1 MNHNS, CDR2 SASEGT. With V trimmed by 2 bases and J by 6 bases, 2 bases remained unmatched. The CDR3 has 14 amino acids.

V gene TRBV5-8 combines with J gene TRBJ1-2; tentative D call: TRBD1 (5 bases). The CDR3 length is 14 residues. V lost 0 bases and J lost 4, with 10 bases in between. Germline values: CDR1 SGHTS, CDR2 YDEGEE. The CDR3 region has the DNA TGTGCCAGCAGCTTGGCCAGGGCCCTCTATGGCTACACCTTC. Protein sequence: CASSLARALYGYTF.

The J gene is TRBJ2-3, the V gene TRBV5-6, with D possibly being TRBD1 (5 bases). The germline V and J ends were trimmed by 0 bases and 10 bases, with 18 bases remaining between them. CDR1 and CDR2 (germline): SGHDT, YYEEEE. The CDR3 totals 15 residues. In DNA form, the CDR3 reads TGTGCCAGCAGCTTGGTTGGGGCAACCAGCATGGCGCAGTATTTT. Encoded protein: CASSLVGATSMAQYF. Variable domain in full (rest from reference TRBV5-6 and TRBJ2-3): DAGVTQSPTHLIKTRGQQVTLRCSPKSGHDTVSWYQQALGQGPQFIFQYYEEEERQRGNFPDRFSGHQFPNYSSELNVNALLLGDSALYLCASSLVGATSMAQYFGPGTRLTVL.

This clone came up a few times. V is TRBV7-9 and J is TRBJ2-5; D is possibly TRBD2 (6 bases). CDR1 is SEHNR, CDR2 FQNEAQ, per germline (reference sequence). Trimming stripped 8 bases from V and 2 bases from J, with 15 bases between. The CDR3 is made up of 14 amino acids. In nucleotides, the CDR3 is TGTGCCAGCTTGGGTTCGGCGGGGCAAGAGACCCAGTACTTC. As protein: CASLGSAGQETQYF.

The chain is built from TRBV25-1 and TRBJ1-3; perhaps TRBD1 as D (6 bases). There are 15 residues in the CDR3. The germline V gene has CDR1 MGHDK and CDR2 SYGVNS. The V end was cut by 6 bases, the J end by 0 bases, with 12 bases between. Written as DNA, the CDR3 is TGTGCCAGCAGAGCCCGGACAGACTCTGGAAACACCATATATTTT. Its protein product is CASRARTDSGNTIYF.

The CDR3 here is CASRLTSVGVLDTDTQYF. DNA for the CDR3: TGTGCCAGCAGACTAACTAGCGTAGGCGTCCTGGACACAGATACGCAGTATTTT. This chain links TRBV27 with TRBJ2-3; 7 bases agree with TRBD2. V trimming: 6 bases; J trimming: 2 bases; junction bases outside the gene matches: 17. CDR1 is MNHEY, CDR2 SMNVEV, per germline (reference sequence). This CDR3 is built from 18 residues.

This clone was recorded a few times. The V call is TRBV7-2, the J call TRBJ2-1, with 11 positions matching TRBD2. V shed 4 bases and J 4 bases; nucleotides not matched to a gene: 3. Germline CDR1 and CDR2: SGHTA and FQGNSA. This CDR3 comprises 15 residues. The chain's CDR3 is CASSYSSGRYNEQFF. The CDR3 nucleotides are TGTGCCAGCAGCTATTCTAGCGGGAGGTACAATGAGCAGTTCTTC.

Only a few counts were recorded for this clone. The chain uses TRBV27 and TRBJ1-1; D gene ambiguous. The V end was cut by 5 bases, the J end by 5 bases, with 9 bases between. This CDR3 is 12 amino acids long. CDR1 is MNHEY and CDR2 is SMNVEV in the germline V gene (reference sequence). The CDR3 sequence is CASSTSATEAFF. CDR3 DNA: TGTGCCAGCAGTACCAGCGCGACTGAAGCTTTCTTT.

This chain connects TRBV6-1 to TRBJ2-5; a weak D match, TRBD1 (5 bases). This CDR3 is built from 15 residues. Per germline, CDR1 MNHNS and CDR2 SASEGT. Trimming took 3 bases from V and 1 from J, leaving 12 bases between them. The chain's CDR3 is CASSDINRFQETQYF. CDR3 sequence (DNA): TGTGCCAGCAGTGACATTAACAGGTTCCAAGAGACCCAGTACTTC.

The chain couples TRBV30 to TRBJ2-7; maybe TRBD1 (5 bases). This CDR3 region has 13 residues. Germline CDR1 and CDR2: GTSNPN and SVGIG (reference sequence). V was cut by 7 bases and J by 1 base, with 14 bases left in between. The CDR3 DNA reads as TGTGCCTCGACAGATAAACCTTCCTACGAGCAGTACTTC. Its protein product is CASTDKPSYEQYF.

This clone was recorded only once. The junction does not match germline at one end; this may be a read error. The CDR3 DNA reads TGTGCTAGCAGCCTAAGACAGGGTGAGACCCAGTACTTC. This sequence encodes CASSLRQGETQYF. The chain is built from TRBV7-7 and TRBJ2-5; the match to TRBD1 covers 7 bases. This CDR3 is built from 13 residues. Germline CDR1 and CDR2: SSHAT and FNYEAQ (reference sequence).

About this clone: The same CDR3 is also encoded by other DNA sequences in this sample. The J gene is TRBJ2-2, the V gene TRBV7-9; D is possibly TRBD2 (6 bases). V lost 5 bases to trimming and J lost 7 bases, with 23 bases between them. The CDR3 is made up of 17 amino acids. From germline, CDR1 is SEHNR and CDR2 FQNEAQ (reference sequence). CDR3 nucleotides: TGTGCCAGCAGCCCCCTCTCCGGGACGGGGGTTTTCGGGGAGCTGTTTTTT. Protein: CASSPLSGTGVFGELFF.

This clone was observed a few times. Here the CDR3 reads CASMVSRGFFYGYTF. CDR3 nucleotide sequence: TGTGCCAGCATGGTTTCGCGGGGCTTCTTCTATGGCTACACCTTC. The V and J genes are TRBV28 and TRBJ1-2; D may be TRBD1 (5 bases). The V end lost 7 bases, the J end lost 4 bases, and 19 bases lay between the germline ends. Germline CDR1 is MDHEN and CDR2 is SYDVKM. The CDR3 contains 15 residues.

This clone appeared once. V and J are TRBV6-5 and TRBJ2-7; D may be TRBD1 (6 bases). The CDR3 spans 14 residues. From germline, CDR1 is MNHEY and CDR2 SVGAGI. Trimming took 8 bases from V and 3 from J, leaving 17 bases between them. CDR3 nucleotide sequence: TGTGCCAGCTGCCCGCAGGGGAGTAGCTACGAGCAGTACTTC. It encodes CASCPQGSSYEQYF.

In this sample, this clone turned up once. This rearrangement joins TRBV10-3 to TRBJ1-3; D unresolved. V was trimmed by 11 bases and J by 0 bases, leaving 17 bases between them. The CDR3 loop spans 15 amino acids. Germline CDR1 ENHRY, CDR2 SYGVKD. The CDR3 protein is CAASRDTLSGNTIYF. The CDR3 bases are TGTGCCGCCTCACGAGACACACTCTCTGGAAACACCATATATTTT.

In its sample, this clone was seen a few times. The V and J genes are TRBV7-8 and TRBJ1-5; possibly TRBD1 for D (5 bases). This CDR3 spans 15 amino acids. V shed 1 base and J shed 1 base, with 8 bases lying between them. Germline loops: CDR1 SGHVS, CDR2 FQNEAQ. DNA for the CDR3: TGTGCCAGCAGCTTAGGCGGGGGGAGCAATCAGCCCCAGCATTTT. Translating gives CASSLGGGSNQPQHF.

J is TRBJ1-1 and V is TRBV27; D might be TRBD1 (5 bases). Trimming took off 5 bases at V and 4 bases at J, with 20 bases between the two ends. Germline V gene sequence: CDR1 MNHEY, CDR2 SMNVEV (reference sequence). The CDR3 is made up of 16 amino acids. CDR3 in DNA: TGTGCCAGCAGTCCCAGGACCCTCTCGGGGGGCACTGAAGCTTTCTTT. It yields the protein CASSPRTLSGGTEAFF.

This clone was recorded only once. The chain uses TRBV7-2 and TRBJ1-5, with 8 bases that match TRBD1. Germline CDR1 is SGHTA and CDR2 is FQGNSA. V was pared by 5 bases and J by 5 bases, with 8 bases of the junction left unmatched. CDR3 size: 15 residues. CDR3 bases: TGTGCCAGCAGCCCACTGGACAGGGAATATCAGCCCCAGCATTTT. Translating it yields CASSPLDREYQPQHF.

The V and J genes are TRBV27 and TRBJ2-2; TRBD2 matches 9 bases. The CDR3 runs 15 residues. V shed 6 bases and J 4 bases; nucleotides not matched to a gene: 6. Per germline, CDR1 MNHEY and CDR2 SMNVEV (reference sequence). The CDR3 region is CASSIAGAGTGELFF. The CDR3 bases are TGTGCCAGCAGCATAGCGGGGGCGGGCACCGGGGAGCTGTTTTTT.

V gene TRBV9 combines with J gene TRBJ2-2; 9 nucleotides match TRBD2. This CDR3 is built from 16 residues. Trimming removed 3 bases from V and 6 bases from J; junction bases left unmatched: 9. In germline, CDR1 is SGDLS, CDR2 YYNGEE. The CDR3 DNA is TGTGCCAGCAGCGAAGTCCCGGGACTAGCCGCCGGGGAGCTGTTTTTT. As protein: CASSEVPGLAAGELFF. Complete variable domain (other parts from reference TRBV9 and TRBJ2-2): DSGVTQTPKHLITATGQRVTLRCSPRSGDLSVYWYQQSLDQGLQFLIQYYNGEERAKGNILERFSAQQFPDLHSELNLSSLELGDSALYFCASSEVPGLAAGELFFGEGSRLTVL.

V and J are TRBV5-1 and TRBJ2-1; TRBD2 agrees at 8 bases. From germline, CDR1 is SGHRS and CDR2 YFSETQ. V dropped 2 bases and J dropped 0; count of bases not matched to a gene: 1. The CDR3 sequence is 15 residues long. CDR3 in amino acids: CASSLSGSSYNEQFF. CDR3 sequence (DNA): TGCGCCAGCAGCTTAAGCGGGAGCTCCTACAATGAGCAGTTCTTC.

This sequence joins TRBV9 and TRBJ1-1; a weak D match, TRBD1 (5 bases). This CDR3 region has 15 residues. Germline assignment: CDR1 SGDLS and CDR2 YYNGEE. V was trimmed by 0 bases and J by 3 bases, leaving 12 bases between them. The CDR3 here is CASSVAWSRDTEAFF. The CDR3, as DNA: TGTGCCAGCAGCGTAGCATGGTCCAGGGACACTGAAGCTTTCTTT.

The chain links TRBV27 to TRBJ2-1; 13 bases align to TRBD2. Germline V gives CDR1 MNHEY, CDR2 SMNVEV (reference sequence). With V trimmed by 2 bases and J by 5 bases, 3 bases remained unmatched. The length of the CDR3 is 16 residues. The CDR3 reads CASSLQLAGGHNEQFF. CDR3 sequence (DNA): TGTGCCAGCAGTTTACAACTAGCGGGAGGGCACAATGAGCAGTTCTTC.

This clone is a singleton in its sample. The chain couples TRBV7-9 to TRBJ1-2; D not resolved. This CDR3 has 12 residues. Trimming removed 5 bases from V and 8 bases from J, with 12 bases in between. CDR1 and CDR2 from the germline V gene are SEHNR and FQNEAQ (reference sequence). The CDR3 here is CASSREGGGYTF. The CDR3 nucleotides are TGTGCCAGCAGCCGGGAGGGCGGGGGCTACACCTTC.

The chain is built from TRBV19 and TRBJ1-1; weak D call: TRBD1 (6 bases). This CDR3 has 14 amino acids. Deletions cut 6 bases from V and 5 bases from J, with 16 bases between. The germline V gene encodes CDR1 LNHDA and CDR2 SQIVND (reference sequence). The DNA for the CDR3 is TGTGCCAGTAGCTTCGGGGGGCAAGAAACTGAAGCTTTCTTT. Translated: CASSFGGQETEAFF.

The chain links TRBV5-6 to TRBJ2-2; D call uncertain. Germline V lookup: CDR1 SGHDT, CDR2 YYEEEE. This CDR3 contains 13 residues. Deletions cut 2 bases from V and 2 bases from J, with 4 bases between. The CDR3 nucleotides read TGTGCCAGCAGCTTAGCCAACACCGGGGAGCTGTTTTTT. Amino acids: CASSLANTGELFF. Variable domain in full (rest from reference TRBV5-6 and TRBJ2-2): DAGVTQSPTHLIKTRGQQVTLRCSPKSGHDTVSWYQQALGQGPQFIFQYYEEEERQRGNFPDRFSGHQFPNYSSELNVNALLLGDSALYLCASSLANTGELFFGEGSRLTVL.